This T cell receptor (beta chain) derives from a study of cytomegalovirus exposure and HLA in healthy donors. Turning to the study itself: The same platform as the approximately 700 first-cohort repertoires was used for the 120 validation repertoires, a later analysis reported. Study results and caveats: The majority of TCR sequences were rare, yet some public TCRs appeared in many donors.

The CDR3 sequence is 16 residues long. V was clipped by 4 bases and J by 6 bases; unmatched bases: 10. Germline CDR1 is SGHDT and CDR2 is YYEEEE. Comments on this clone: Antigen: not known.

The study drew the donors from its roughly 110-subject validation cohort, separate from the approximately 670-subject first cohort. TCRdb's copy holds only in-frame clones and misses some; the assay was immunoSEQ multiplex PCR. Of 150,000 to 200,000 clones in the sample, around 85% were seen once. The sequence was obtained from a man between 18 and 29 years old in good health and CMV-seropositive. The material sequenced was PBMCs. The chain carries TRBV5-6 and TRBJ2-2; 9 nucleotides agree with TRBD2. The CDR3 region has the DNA TGTGCCAGCAGCCCTGGGGTTAGCGGGAGTCCCGGGGAGCTGTTTTTT. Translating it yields CASSPGVSGSPGELFF.